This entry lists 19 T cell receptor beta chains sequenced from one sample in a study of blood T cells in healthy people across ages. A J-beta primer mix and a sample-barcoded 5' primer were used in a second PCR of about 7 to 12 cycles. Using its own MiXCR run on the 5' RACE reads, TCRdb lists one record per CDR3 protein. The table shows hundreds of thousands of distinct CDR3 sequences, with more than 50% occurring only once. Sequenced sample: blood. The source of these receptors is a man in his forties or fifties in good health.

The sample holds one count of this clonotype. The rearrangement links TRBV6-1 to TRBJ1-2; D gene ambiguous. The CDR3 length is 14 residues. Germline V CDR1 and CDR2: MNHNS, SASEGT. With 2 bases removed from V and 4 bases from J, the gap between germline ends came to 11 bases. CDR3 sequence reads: CASSELDRSYGYTF. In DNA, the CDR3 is TGTGCCAGCAGTGAACTGGACCGAAGCTATGGCTACACCTTC.

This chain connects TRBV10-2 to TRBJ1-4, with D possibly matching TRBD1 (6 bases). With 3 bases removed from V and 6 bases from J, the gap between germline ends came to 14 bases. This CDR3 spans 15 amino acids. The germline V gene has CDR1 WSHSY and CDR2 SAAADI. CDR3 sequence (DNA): TGCGCCAGCAGTGACCTTGGCAGGGGTTATGAAAAACTGTTTTTT. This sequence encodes CASSDLGRGYEKLFF.

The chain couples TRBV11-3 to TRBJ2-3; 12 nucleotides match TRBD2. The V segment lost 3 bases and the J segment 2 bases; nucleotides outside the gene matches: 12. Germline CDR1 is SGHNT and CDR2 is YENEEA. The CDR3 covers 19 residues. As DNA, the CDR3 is TGTGCCAGCAGCTTGGGACTAGCGGGCGGACTGTTGCCCACAGATACGCAGTATTTT. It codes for CASSLGLAGGLLPTDTQYF.

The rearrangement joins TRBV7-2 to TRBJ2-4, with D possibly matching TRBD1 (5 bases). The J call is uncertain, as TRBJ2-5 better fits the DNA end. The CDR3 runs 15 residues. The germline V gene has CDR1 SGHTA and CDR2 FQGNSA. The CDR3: CASRGVSGARETQYF. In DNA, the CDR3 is TGTGCCAGCAGAGGGGTTTCTGGGGCCAGAGAGACCCAGTACTTC.

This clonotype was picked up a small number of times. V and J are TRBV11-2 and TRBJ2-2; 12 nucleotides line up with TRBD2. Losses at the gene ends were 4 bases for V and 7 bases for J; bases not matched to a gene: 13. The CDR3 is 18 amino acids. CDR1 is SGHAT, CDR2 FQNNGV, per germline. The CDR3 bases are TGTGCCAGCAGCTCAACCGGACGACTAGCGGGAGCGTACGGGGAGCTGTTTTTT. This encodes CASSSTGRLAGAYGELFF.

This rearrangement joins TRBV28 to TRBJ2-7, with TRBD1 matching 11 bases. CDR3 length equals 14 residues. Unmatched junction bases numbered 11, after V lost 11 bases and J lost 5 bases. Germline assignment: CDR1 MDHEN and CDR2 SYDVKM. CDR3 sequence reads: CALTGQGARNEQYF. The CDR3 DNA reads TGTGCCCTCACCGGACAGGGGGCGCGAAACGAGCAGTACTTC.

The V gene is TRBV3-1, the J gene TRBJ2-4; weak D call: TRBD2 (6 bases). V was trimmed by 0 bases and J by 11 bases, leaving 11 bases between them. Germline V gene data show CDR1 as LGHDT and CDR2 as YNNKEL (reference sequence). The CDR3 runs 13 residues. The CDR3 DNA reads TGTGCCAGCAGCCAAGATCGGAGGGCTGTTCAGTACTTC. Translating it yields CASSQDRRAVQYF.

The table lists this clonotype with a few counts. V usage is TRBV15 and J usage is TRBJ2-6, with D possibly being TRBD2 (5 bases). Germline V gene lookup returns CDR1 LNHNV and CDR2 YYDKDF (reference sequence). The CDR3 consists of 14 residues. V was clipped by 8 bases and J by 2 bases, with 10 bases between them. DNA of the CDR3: TGTGCCACCCAGTTGGAGGCTGGGGCCAACGTCCTGACTTTC. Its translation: CATQLEAGANVLTF.

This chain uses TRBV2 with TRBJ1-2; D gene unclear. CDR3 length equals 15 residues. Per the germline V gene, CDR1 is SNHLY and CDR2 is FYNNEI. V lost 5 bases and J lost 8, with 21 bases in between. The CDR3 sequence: CASSPREPWAPGYTF. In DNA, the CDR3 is TGTGCCAGCAGTCCTAGGGAGCCTTGGGCGCCCGGCTACACCTTC.

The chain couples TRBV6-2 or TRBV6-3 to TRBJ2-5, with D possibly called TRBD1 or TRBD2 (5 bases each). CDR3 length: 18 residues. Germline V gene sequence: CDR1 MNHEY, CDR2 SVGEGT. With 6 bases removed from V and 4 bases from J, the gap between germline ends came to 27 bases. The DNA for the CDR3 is TGTGCCAGCAGCCCCTCACTTGGGGGATCCTCTTTGGTAGAGACCCAGTACTTC. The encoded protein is CASSPSLGGSSLVETQYF.

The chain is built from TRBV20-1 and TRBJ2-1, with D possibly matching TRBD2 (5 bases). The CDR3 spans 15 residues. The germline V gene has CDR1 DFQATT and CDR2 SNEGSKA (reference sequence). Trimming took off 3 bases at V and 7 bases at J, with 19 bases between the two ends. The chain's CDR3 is CSASSRGGIQNEQFF. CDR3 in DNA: TGCAGTGCTAGCAGCCGCGGAGGCATTCAGAATGAGCAGTTCTTC.

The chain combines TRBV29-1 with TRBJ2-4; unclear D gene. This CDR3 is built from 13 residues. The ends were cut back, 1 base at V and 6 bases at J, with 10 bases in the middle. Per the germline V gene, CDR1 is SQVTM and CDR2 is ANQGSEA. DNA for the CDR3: TGCAGCGTTGAAGCAACCGGAATAAACATTCAGTACTTC. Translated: CSVEATGINIQYF.

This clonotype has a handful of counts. CDR3 bases: TGTGCCAGCAGTGCGGCTGGGGTAGAGACCCAGTACTTC. Translated: CASSAAGVETQYF. The chain couples TRBV25-1 to TRBJ2-5; D not resolved. Trimming cost V 4 bases and J 4 bases, with 10 bases left between them. The germline gives CDR1 MGHDK, CDR2 SYGVNS. This CDR3 comprises 13 residues.

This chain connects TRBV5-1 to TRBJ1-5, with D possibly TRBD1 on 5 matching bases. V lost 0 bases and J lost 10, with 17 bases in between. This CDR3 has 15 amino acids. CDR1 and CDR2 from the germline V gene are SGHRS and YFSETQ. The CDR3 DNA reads TGCGCCAGCAGCTTGGTCGGGGGGTCTTCCTCACCCCAGCATTTT. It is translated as CASSLVGGSSSPQHF.

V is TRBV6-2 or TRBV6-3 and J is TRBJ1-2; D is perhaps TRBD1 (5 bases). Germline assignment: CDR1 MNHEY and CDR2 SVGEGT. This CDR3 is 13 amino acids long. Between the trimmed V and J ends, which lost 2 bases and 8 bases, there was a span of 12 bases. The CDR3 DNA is TGTGCCAGCAGTTACGGACATGGCTTGGGCTACACCTTC. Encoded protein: CASSYGHGLGYTF.

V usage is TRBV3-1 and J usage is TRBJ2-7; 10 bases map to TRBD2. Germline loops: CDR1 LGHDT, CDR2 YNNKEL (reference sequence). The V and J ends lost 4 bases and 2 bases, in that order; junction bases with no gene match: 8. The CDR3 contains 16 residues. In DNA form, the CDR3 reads TGTGCCAGCAGCCGACTAGCGGGTAATATACCCTACGAGCAGTACTTC. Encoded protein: CASSRLAGNIPYEQYF.

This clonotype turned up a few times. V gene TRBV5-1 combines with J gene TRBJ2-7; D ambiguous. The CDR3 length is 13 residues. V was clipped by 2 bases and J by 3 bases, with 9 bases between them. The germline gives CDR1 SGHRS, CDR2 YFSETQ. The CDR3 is CASSFSQNYEQYF. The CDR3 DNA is TGCGCCAGCAGCTTTTCACAGAACTACGAGCAGTACTTC. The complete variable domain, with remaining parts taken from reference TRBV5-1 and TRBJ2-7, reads KAGVTQTPRYLIKTRGQQVTLSCSPISGHRSVSWYQQTPGQGLQFLFEYFSETQRNKGNFPGRFSGRQFSNSRSEMNVSTLELGDSALYLCASSFSQNYEQYFGPGTRLTVT.

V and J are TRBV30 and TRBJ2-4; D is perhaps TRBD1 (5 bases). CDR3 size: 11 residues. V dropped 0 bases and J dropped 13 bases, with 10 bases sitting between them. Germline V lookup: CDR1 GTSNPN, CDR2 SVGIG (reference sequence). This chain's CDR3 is CAWSVRGEQYF. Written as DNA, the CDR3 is TGTGCCTGGAGTGTAAGGGGTGAGCAGTACTTC.

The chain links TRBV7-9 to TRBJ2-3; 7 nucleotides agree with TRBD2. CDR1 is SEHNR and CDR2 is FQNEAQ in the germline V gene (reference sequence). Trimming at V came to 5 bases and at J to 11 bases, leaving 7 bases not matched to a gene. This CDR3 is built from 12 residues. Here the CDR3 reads CASSDRDYWQYF. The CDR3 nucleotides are TGTGCCAGCAGCGACCGGGACTATTGGCAGTATTTT.